This T cell receptor (beta chain) was documented in a study of T-cell memory formation after mild COVID-19. As for the study in general: For the most part, TCR clusters were specific to one donor. General study points: Memory from before infection featured some responding clones, which suggests cross-reactive memory joined. Mostly located in CM and EM were contracting CD4+ clones, with contracting CD8+ clones located in EMRA.

Worth noting for this clonotype: Its target is unknown.

It was 5'RACE with constant-segment primers that produced the TCR alpha and TCR beta cDNA libraries, which carried sample barcodes and UMIs. One entry per CDR3 protein results from TCRdb running MiXCR on the 5' RACE reads. Here the sample spans about 600,000 distinct CDR3 sequences, less than 25% being singletons. The specimen sequenced was PBMCs or a T cell subset sorted from them (not recorded which). This sequence was found in an adult woman who had mild COVID-19 (a few samples of this study predate the infection). Cell type and time point are not known.

The CDR3 is CASSLPPGELFF. In DNA form, the CDR3 reads TGTGCCAGCAGTTTACCCCCCGGGGAGCTGTTTTTT. The chain is built from TRBV12-3 or TRBV12-4 and TRBJ2-2, with D unclear. The length of the CDR3 is 12 residues. V lost 2 bases and J 6 bases, leaving 4 bases between the germline ends.